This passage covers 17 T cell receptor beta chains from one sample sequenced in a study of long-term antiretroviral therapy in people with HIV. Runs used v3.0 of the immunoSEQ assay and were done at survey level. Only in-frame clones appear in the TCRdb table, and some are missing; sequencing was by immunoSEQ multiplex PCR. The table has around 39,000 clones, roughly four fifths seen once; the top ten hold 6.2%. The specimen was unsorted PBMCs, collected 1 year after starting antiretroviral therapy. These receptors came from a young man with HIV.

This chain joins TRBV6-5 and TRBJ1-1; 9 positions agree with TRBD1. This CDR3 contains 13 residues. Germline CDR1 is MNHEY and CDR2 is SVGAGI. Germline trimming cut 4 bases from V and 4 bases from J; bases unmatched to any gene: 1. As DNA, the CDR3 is TGTGCCAGCAGTTTACAGGGGGCCACTGAAGCTTTCTTT. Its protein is CASSLQGATEAFF.

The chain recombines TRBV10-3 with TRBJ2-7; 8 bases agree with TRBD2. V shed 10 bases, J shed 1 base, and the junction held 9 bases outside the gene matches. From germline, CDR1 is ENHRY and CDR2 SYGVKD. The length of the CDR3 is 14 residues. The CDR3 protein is CASGLGGASYEQYF. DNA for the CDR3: TGTGCCAGCGGCCTCGGGGGGGCTTCCTACGAGCAGTACTTC.

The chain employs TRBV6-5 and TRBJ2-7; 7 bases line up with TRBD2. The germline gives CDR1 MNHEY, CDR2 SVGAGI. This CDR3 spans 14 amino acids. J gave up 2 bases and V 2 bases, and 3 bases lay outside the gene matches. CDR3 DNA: TGTGCCAGCAGTTACCAGCGGGGTACCTACGAGCAGTACTTC. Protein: CASSYQRGTYEQYF.

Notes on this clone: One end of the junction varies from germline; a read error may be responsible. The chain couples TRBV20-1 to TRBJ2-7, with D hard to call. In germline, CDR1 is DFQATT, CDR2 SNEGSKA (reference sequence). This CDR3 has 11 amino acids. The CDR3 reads CSAGDTYEQYF. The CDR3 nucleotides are TGCAGTGCTGGAGACACCTACGAGCAGTACTTC.

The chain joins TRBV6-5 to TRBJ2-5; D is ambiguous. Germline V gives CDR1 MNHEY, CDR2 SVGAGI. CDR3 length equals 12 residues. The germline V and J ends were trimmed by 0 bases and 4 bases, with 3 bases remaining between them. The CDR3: CASSYSGETQYF. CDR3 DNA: TGTGCCAGCAGTTACTCGGGAGAGACCCAGTACTTC.

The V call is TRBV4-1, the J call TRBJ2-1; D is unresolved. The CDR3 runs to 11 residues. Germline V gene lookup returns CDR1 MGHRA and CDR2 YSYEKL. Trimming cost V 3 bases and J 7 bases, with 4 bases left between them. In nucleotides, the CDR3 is TGCGCCAGCAGCCAGGGAAATGAGCAGTTCTTC. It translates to CASSQGNEQFF.

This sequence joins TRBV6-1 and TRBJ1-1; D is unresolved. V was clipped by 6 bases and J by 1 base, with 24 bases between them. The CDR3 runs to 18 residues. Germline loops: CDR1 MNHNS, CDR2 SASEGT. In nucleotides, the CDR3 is TGTGCCAGCAGCGAACAGCAGGCATTTAAGATACCGAACACTGAAGCTTTCTTT. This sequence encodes CASSEQQAFKIPNTEAFF.

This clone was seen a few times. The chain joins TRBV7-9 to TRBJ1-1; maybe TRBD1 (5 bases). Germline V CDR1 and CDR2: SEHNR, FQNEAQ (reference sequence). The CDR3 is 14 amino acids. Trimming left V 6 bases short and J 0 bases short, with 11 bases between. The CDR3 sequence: CASRSDTLNTEAFF. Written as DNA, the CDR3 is TGTGCCAGCAGATCGGACACCTTGAACACTGAAGCTTTCTTT.

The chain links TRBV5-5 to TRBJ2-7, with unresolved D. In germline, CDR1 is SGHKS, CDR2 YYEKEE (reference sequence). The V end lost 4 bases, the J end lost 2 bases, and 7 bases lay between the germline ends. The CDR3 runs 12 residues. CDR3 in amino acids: CASSRQTYEQYF. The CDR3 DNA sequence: TGTGCCAGCAGCCGTCAGACCTACGAGCAGTACTTC.

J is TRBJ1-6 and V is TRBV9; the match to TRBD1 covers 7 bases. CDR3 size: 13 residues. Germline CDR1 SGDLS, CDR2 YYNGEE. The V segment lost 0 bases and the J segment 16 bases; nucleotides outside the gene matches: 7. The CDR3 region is CASSVGVTGFLHF. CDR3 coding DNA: TGTGCCAGCAGCGTAGGCGTGACAGGGTTTCTCCACTTT. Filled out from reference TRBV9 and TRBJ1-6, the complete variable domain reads DSGVTQTPKHLITATGQRVTLRCSPRSGDLSVYWYQQSLDQGLQFLIQYYNGEERAKGNILERFSAQQFPDLHSELNLSSLELGDSALYFCASSVGVTGFLHFGNGTRLTVT.

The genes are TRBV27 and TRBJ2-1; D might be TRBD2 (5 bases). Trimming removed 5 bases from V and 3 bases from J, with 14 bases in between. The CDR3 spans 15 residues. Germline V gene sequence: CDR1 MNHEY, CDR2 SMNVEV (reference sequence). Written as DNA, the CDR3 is TGTGCCAGCAGTCTCAGTCCCGAGGGCTACAATGAGCAGTTCTTC. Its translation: CASSLSPEGYNEQFF.

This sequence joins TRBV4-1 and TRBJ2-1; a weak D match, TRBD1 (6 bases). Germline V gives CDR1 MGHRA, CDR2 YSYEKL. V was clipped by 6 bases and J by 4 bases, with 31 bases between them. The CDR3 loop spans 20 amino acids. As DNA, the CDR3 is TGCGCCAGCAGTAACTCGGGTGGGGTTACAGGGAGACGGATATACAATGAGCAGTTCTTC. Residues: CASSNSGGVTGRRIYNEQFF.

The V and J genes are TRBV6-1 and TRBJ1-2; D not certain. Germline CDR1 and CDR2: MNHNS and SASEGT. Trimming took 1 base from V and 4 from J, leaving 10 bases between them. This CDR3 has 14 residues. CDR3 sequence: CASSEVGFAYGYTF. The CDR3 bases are TGTGCCAGCAGTGAAGTAGGGTTCGCCTATGGCTACACCTTC.

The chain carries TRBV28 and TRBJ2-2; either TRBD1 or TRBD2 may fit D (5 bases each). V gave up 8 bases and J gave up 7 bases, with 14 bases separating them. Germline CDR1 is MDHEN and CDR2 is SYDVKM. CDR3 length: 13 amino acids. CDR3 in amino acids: CASGPLGVGELFF. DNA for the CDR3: TGTGCCAGCGGACCGTTGGGGGTCGGGGAGCTGTTTTTT.

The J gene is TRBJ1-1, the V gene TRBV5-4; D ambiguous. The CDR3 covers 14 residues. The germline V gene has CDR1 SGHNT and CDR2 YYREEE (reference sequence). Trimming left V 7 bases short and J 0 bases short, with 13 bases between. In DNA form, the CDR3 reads TGTGCCAGCCACGCCGGAGGAATGAACACTGAAGCTTTCTTT. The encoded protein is CASHAGGMNTEAFF.

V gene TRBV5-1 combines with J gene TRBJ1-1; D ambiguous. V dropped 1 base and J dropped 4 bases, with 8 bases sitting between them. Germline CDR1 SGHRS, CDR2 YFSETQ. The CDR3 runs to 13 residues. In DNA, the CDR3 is TGCGCCAGCAGCTTGTCAGGAGGCACTGAAGCTTTCTTT. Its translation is CASSLSGGTEAFF.

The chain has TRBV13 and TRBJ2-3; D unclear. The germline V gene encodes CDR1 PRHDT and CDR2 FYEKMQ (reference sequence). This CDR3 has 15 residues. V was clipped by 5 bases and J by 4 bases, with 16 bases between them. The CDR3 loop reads CASSPEGYRADTQYF. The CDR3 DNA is TGTGCCAGCAGCCCAGAAGGCTACCGCGCAGATACGCAGTATTTT.